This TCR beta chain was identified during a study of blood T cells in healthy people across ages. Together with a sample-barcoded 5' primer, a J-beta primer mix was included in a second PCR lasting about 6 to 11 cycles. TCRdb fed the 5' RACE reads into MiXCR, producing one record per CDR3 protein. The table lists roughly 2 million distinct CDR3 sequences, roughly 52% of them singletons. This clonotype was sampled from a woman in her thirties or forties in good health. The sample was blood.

The CDR3 bases are TGTGCCAGCAGTGAAACAGCGGGAGAGACAAGTGAGCAGTTCTTC. Translated: CASSETAGETSEQFF. The gene calls are TRBV6-4 and TRBJ2-1, with TRBD2 matching 8 bases. The germline V gene has CDR1 MRHNA and CDR2 SNTAGT. The CDR3 length is 15 residues. V trimming: 3 bases; J trimming: 9 bases; junction bases outside the gene matches: 10.